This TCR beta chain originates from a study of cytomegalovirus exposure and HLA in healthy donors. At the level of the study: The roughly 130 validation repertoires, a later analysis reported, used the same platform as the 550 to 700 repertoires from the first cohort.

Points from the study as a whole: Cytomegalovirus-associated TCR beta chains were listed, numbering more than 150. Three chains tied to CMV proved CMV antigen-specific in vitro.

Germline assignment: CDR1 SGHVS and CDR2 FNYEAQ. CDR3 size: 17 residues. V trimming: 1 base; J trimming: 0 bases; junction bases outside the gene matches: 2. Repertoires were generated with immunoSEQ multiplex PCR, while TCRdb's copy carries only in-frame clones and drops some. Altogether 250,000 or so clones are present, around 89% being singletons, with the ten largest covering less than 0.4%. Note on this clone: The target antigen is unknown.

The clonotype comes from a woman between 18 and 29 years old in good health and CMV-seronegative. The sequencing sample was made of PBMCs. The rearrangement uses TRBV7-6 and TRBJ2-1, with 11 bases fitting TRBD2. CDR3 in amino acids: CASSLGTSGSSYNEQFF. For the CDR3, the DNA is TGTGCCAGCAGCTTAGGTACTAGCGGGAGCTCCTACAATGAGCAGTTCTTC.